The 28 T cell receptor beta chains presented below share a single source sample, sequenced in a study of T-cell memory formation after mild COVID-19 (dated by TCRdb to 2020 to 2023). Libraries came from 5' RACE. The instrument given in TCRdb is Illumina NovaSeq 6000. The public reads were quality trimmed at Q25 with fastp and then assembled into clones with MiXCR by TCRdb, keeping productive beta chains. When rows share a CDR3 protein, they turn into one entry using the most common DNA and genes. The sample yields 350,000 to 450,000 distinct CDR3 sequences; about an eighth were counted once. The biggest ten clones account for around 22% of the sample. Sequencing was performed on PBMCs or a T cell subset sorted from them (not recorded which). The receptors originated from a man between 18 and 29 years old who had mild COVID-19 (a few samples of this study predate the infection). The sample titles of this study are shuffled in the database, so cell type and time point are left out; the donor was told from shared clones.

The DNA for the CDR3 is TGTGCCAGCGATCAAGGGGATTCACCCCTCCACTTT. Translation gives CASDQGDSPLHF. This rearrangement joins TRBV7-8 to TRBJ1-6, with a tentative D call TRBD1 (5 bases). The CDR3 is made up of 12 amino acids. The germline gives CDR1 SGHVS, CDR2 FQNEAQ. V dropped 8 bases and J dropped 8 bases, with 10 bases sitting between them.

There are many counts of this clonotype. The gene calls are TRBV7-8 and TRBJ2-1; 7 bases agree with TRBD2. The ends lost 0 bases at V and 6 bases at J; junction bases unmatched: 8. The CDR3 has 16 residues. CDR1 and CDR2 from the germline V gene are SGHVS and FQNEAQ. The CDR3 coding sequence is TGTGCCAGCAGCTTAGCGCACGGGGGGTCGGTCAATGAGCAGTTCTTC. This translates into CASSLAHGGSVNEQFF.

Only a few counts were recorded for this clonotype. This rearrangement joins TRBV7-8 to TRBJ1-2; D remains unclear. The CDR3 covers 14 residues. Germline V CDR1 and CDR2: SGHVS, FQNEAQ. Trimming took 5 bases from V and 8 from J, leaving 18 bases between them. CDR3 in DNA: TGTGCCAGCAGCCCCCGGGCAGCCTCGGGCGGCTACACCTTC. This translates into CASSPRAASGGYTF.

This clonotype was counted only a few times. V gene TRBV6-2 or TRBV6-3 combines with J gene TRBJ1-2; unclear D gene. The CDR3 totals 15 residues. CDR1 is MNHEY, CDR2 SVGEGT, per germline. V was pared by 5 bases and J by 3 bases, with 16 bases between. Here the CDR3 DNA reads TGTGCCAGCAGTGAACCACACCTAGGTGACTATGGCTACACCTTC. It encodes CASSEPHLGDYGYTF.

This clonotype was seen more than once but under ten times. J is TRBJ2-7 and V is TRBV18; tentatively, D is TRBD2 (5 bases). The germline CDR1 and CDR2 sequences are KGHSH and LQKENI. The V end was cut by 5 bases, the J end by 2 bases, with 13 bases between. CDR3 length: 14 amino acids. The CDR3 loop is CASSVGLGPYEQYV. CDR3 in DNA: TGTGCCAGCTCAGTCGGACTCGGTCCCTACGAGCAGTACGTC.

This clonotype turned up a few times. The rearrangement links TRBV15 to TRBJ1-1; D is ambiguous. The germline CDR1 and CDR2 sequences are LNHNV and YYDKDF (reference sequence). This CDR3 spans 13 amino acids. The V gene lost 1 base and the J gene lost 1 base, with 4 bases spanning the gap. This chain's CDR3 is CATSRARNTEAFF. The CDR3 nucleotides read TGTGCCACCAGCAGAGCCAGGAACACTGAAGCTTTCTTT.

The chain combines TRBV10-1 with TRBJ2-2; D remains ambiguous. Germline-derived CDR1 and CDR2 are WNHNN and SYGVQD (reference sequence). V shed 5 bases and J shed 5 bases, with 9 bases lying between them. The length of the CDR3 is 13 residues. The CDR3 DNA sequence: TGCGCCAGCAGTTTTATGAGGACCGGGGAGCTGTTTTTT. Translating it yields CASSFMRTGELFF.

This clonotype occurred many times. The rearrangement joins TRBV10-2 to TRBJ2-1, with 10 bases that match TRBD1. Germline lookup yields CDR1 WSHSY and CDR2 SAAADI. V lost 6 bases to trimming and J lost 1 base; unmatched junction nucleotides: 0. The CDR3 has 14 residues. CDR3 region: CASRDRGSYNEQFF. The CDR3 DNA reads as TGCGCCAGCAGGGACAGGGGGTCCTACAATGAGCAGTTCTTC.

This clonotype was observed a handful of times. This chain uses TRBV6-6 with TRBJ2-3; the match to TRBD2 covers 8 bases. V was clipped by 5 bases and J by 8 bases; unmatched bases: 9. The CDR3 sequence is 14 residues long. Germline values: CDR1 MNHNY, CDR2 SVGAGI (reference sequence). Written as DNA, the CDR3 is TGTGCCAGCAGTCCCGGGACTAGAGGGAGTACGCAGTATTTT. Its protein product is CASSPGTRGSTQYF.

This clonotype has only a few counts. The germline gene is not matched at one end of the junction; a read error may be the cause. The rearrangement joins TRBV7-9 to TRBJ2-3; TRBD1 matches 7 bases. The CDR3 totals 14 residues. The V gene's germline CDR1 is SEHNR and CDR2 FQNEAQ (reference sequence). This CDR3 is CASSLSTRGTASPF. In DNA form, the CDR3 reads TGTGCCAGCAGCTTATCCACTAGGGGGACAGCATCCCCGTTT.

This clonotype has only a few counts. The V and J genes are TRBV6-5 and TRBJ2-7; no clear D. There are 14 residues in the CDR3. The V and J ends lost 8 bases and 0 bases respectively, with 14 bases between them. Germline V gives CDR1 MNHEY, CDR2 SVGAGI. CDR3 sequence reads: CASFPIGSSYEQYV. CDR3 DNA: TGTGCCAGCTTCCCGATAGGTAGCTCCTACGAGCAGTACGTC.

This rearrangement joins TRBV13 to TRBJ2-7; 8 nucleotides match TRBD2. V lost 1 base and J lost 6; bases outside the gene matches: 11. Germline-derived CDR1 and CDR2 are PRHDT and FYEKMQ (reference sequence). CDR3 length: 16 amino acids. This CDR3 is CASSLETSGGFGEQYF. In nucleotides, the CDR3 is TGTGCCAGCAGCTTAGAGACCAGCGGGGGATTTGGCGAGCAGTACTTC.

The chain recombines TRBV29-1 with TRBJ2-5, with 8 positions matching TRBD1. V shed 0 bases and J 5 bases; nucleotides not matched to a gene: 17. The CDR3 is 18 amino acids. CDR1 is SQVTM, CDR2 ANQGSEA, per germline. The CDR3 is CSVEDPGQGRSVFETQYF. CDR3 coding DNA: TGCAGCGTTGAAGATCCCGGACAGGGAAGGAGTGTTTTCGAGACCCAGTACTTC.

A few counts support this clonotype. The J gene is TRBJ2-1, the V gene TRBV4-3; 12 bases agree with TRBD2. The V and J ends lost 1 base and 2 bases, in that order; junction bases with no gene match: 6. This CDR3 has 18 residues. The germline CDR1 and CDR2 sequences are LGHNA and YSLEER. The CDR3 bases are TGCGCCAGCAGCCAAGGTCTTCTAGCGGGGGGGACCTACAATGAGCAGTTCTTC. Protein sequence: CASSQGLLAGGTYNEQFF.

This rearrangement joins TRBV5-1 to TRBJ1-1; no reliable D call. From germline, CDR1 is SGHRS and CDR2 YFSETQ. Trimming took 0 bases from V and 4 from J, leaving 7 bases between them. The CDR3 spans 13 residues. For the CDR3, the DNA is TGCGCCAGCAGCTTGGACAGTTCCACTGAAGCTTTCTTT. Residues: CASSLDSSTEAFF. The variable domain in full, with the rest retrieved from reference TRBV5-1 and TRBJ1-1, is KAGVTQTPRYLIKTRGQQVTLSCSPISGHRSVSWYQQTPGQGLQFLFEYFSETQRNKGNFPGRFSGRQFSNSRSEMNVSTLELGDSALYLCASSLDSSTEAFFGQGTRLTVV.

In its sample, this clonotype was seen a few times. The chain is built from TRBV4-3 and TRBJ2-3; TRBD2 matches 8 bases. Germline V gene data show CDR1 as LGHNA and CDR2 as YSLEER. After removal of 0 bases from V and 2 bases from J, the junction contained 4 bases not matched to a gene. This CDR3 has 16 residues. This CDR3 is CASSQDDGGDTDTQYF. CDR3 DNA sequence: TGCGCCAGCAGCCAAGACGACGGGGGGGACACAGATACGCAGTATTTT.

The chain combines TRBV5-1 with TRBJ1-1; 7 nucleotides align to TRBD1. CDR1 SGHRS and CDR2 YFSETQ come from the germline V gene. There are 16 residues in the CDR3. V trimming: 2 bases; J trimming: 0 bases; junction bases outside the gene matches: 7. CDR3 bases: TGCGCCAGCAGCTTCGGGACAGCAATCATGAACACTGAAGCTTTCTTT. Protein product: CASSFGTAIMNTEAFF.

The chain recombines TRBV7-9 with TRBJ1-5, with D perhaps TRBD1 (5 bases). The V gene lost 6 bases and the J gene lost 4 bases, with 13 bases spanning the gap. CDR1 SEHNR and CDR2 FQNEAQ come from the germline V gene (reference sequence). CDR3 length equals 14 residues. The CDR3 DNA follows: TGTGCCAGCAGTACCGGGACCCCGAATCAGCCCCAGCATTTT. This codes for CASSTGTPNQPQHF. Combining the CDR3 with reference TRBV7-9 and TRBJ1-5 gives the whole variable domain DTGVSQNPRHKITKRGQNVTFRCDPISEHNRLYWYRQTLGQGPEFLTYFQNEAQLEKSRLLSDRFSAERPKGSFSTLEIQRTEQGDSAMYLCASSTGTPNQPQHFGDGTRLSIL.

This rearrangement joins TRBV20-1 to TRBJ2-6, with D possibly matching TRBD1 (5 bases). Germline CDR1 DFQATT, CDR2 SNEGSKA (reference sequence). V lost 3 bases and J 0 bases, leaving 12 bases between the germline ends. The CDR3 runs to 16 residues. The CDR3 nucleotides are TGCAGTGCTAGCCAGGGTCGCGACTCTGGGGCCAACGTCCTGACTTTC. Amino acids: CSASQGRDSGANVLTF.

This clonotype has just a few counts. CDR3 bases: TGTGCCAGCAGCTTGAGGGGCTTGGAGACCCAGTACTTC. It specifies CASSLRGLETQYF. The chain couples TRBV5-5 to TRBJ2-5; a possible D gene is TRBD1 (5 bases). V was pared by 1 base and J by 5 bases, with 9 bases between. The germline V gene encodes CDR1 SGHKS and CDR2 YYEKEE (reference sequence). CDR3 length: 13 amino acids. Variable domain in full (rest from reference TRBV5-5 and TRBJ2-5): DAGVTQSPTHLIKTRGQQVTLRCSPISGHKSVSWYQQVLGQGPQFIFQYYEKEERGRGNFPDRFSARQFPNYSSELNVNALLLGDSALYLCASSLRGLETQYFGPGTRLLVL.

V gene TRBV5-1 combines with J gene TRBJ2-5, with D perhaps TRBD1 (5 bases). CDR1 and CDR2 from the germline V gene are SGHRS and YFSETQ. The CDR3 spans 14 residues. The V end was cut by 4 bases, the J end by 7 bases, with 17 bases between. The CDR3 region has the DNA TGCGCCAGCAGCCGGACACCCCAGGAAGCGACCCAGTACTTC. Amino acids: CASSRTPQEATQYF.

V usage is TRBV20-1 and J usage is TRBJ1-6; tentatively, D is TRBD1 (5 bases). CDR3 length equals 16 residues. Germline CDR1 and CDR2: DFQATT and SNEGSKA (reference sequence). V lost 2 bases, J lost 0 bases, and 11 bases lay in between. CDR3 coding DNA: TGCAGTGCTAGATGGGGGGAAGCCTCCTATAATTCACCCCTCCACTTT. Amino acid sequence: CSARWGEASYNSPLHF.

This clonotype has a handful of counts. CDR3 protein: CASSLDARAGVGNEQFF. CDR3 sequence (DNA): TGCGCCAGCAGCTTGGACGCAAGAGCAGGGGTTGGAAATGAGCAGTTCTTC. The gene calls are TRBV5-1 and TRBJ2-1; a weak D match, TRBD1 (6 bases). CDR1 and CDR2 (germline): SGHRS, YFSETQ. The CDR3 contains 17 residues. V was clipped by 0 bases and J by 7 bases, with 20 bases between them.

The rearrangement joins TRBV30 to TRBJ1-4, with D tentatively TRBD1 (6 bases). Deletions cut 2 bases from V and 12 bases from J, with 22 bases between. Germline loops: CDR1 GTSNPN, CDR2 SVGIG (reference sequence). The CDR3 totals 15 residues. The CDR3 loop is CAWSPEGGKHRELFF. The CDR3 DNA follows: TGTGCCTGGAGTCCCGAAGGGGGGAAACACAGGGAACTGTTTTTT.

A few counts support this clonotype. The chain links TRBV2 to TRBJ2-3; the match to TRBD1 covers 9 bases. Germline V gene data show CDR1 as SNHLY and CDR2 as FYNNEI. V gave up 5 bases and J gave up 6 bases; unmatched junction bases: 12. This CDR3 spans 16 amino acids. Written as DNA, the CDR3 is TGTGCCAGCAGTCCAGAAAGGACAGGGGAATTCGATACGCAGTATTTT. Encoded protein: CASSPERTGEFDTQYF. The whole variable domain, filled in from reference TRBV2 and TRBJ2-3, reads EPEVTQTPSHQVTQMGQEVILRCVPISNHLYFYWYRQILGQKVEFLVSFYNNEISEKSEIFDDQFSVERPDGSNFTLKIRSTKLEDSAMYFCASSPERTGEFDTQYFGPGTRLTVL.

The chain couples TRBV29-1 to TRBJ1-1, with D uncertain. Trimming removed 6 bases from V and 1 base from J, with 12 bases in between. The CDR3 consists of 13 residues. CDR1 and CDR2 (germline): SQVTM, ANQGSEA. This CDR3 reads CSVRHNQNTEAFF. CDR3 coding DNA: TGCAGCGTACGACATAACCAGAACACTGAAGCTTTCTTT.

CDR3 in amino acids: CASGVGGSQETQYF. For the CDR3, the DNA is TGTGCCAGCGGGGTTGGAGGGTCCCAAGAGACCCAGTACTTC. J is TRBJ2-5 and V is TRBV12-3 or TRBV12-4, with D perhaps TRBD2 (6 bases). The CDR3 has 14 residues. Trimming cost V 8 bases and J 1 base, with 14 bases left between them.

The chain has TRBV21-1 and TRBJ1-5; the table calls TRBD1, which could not be checked here. TRBV21-1 is marked as a pseudogene. The CDR3 sequence is 11 residues long. The CDR3 coding sequence is TGTGCCAGCAGTATGTCCCAGCCCCAGCATTTT. Residues: CASSMSQPQHF.